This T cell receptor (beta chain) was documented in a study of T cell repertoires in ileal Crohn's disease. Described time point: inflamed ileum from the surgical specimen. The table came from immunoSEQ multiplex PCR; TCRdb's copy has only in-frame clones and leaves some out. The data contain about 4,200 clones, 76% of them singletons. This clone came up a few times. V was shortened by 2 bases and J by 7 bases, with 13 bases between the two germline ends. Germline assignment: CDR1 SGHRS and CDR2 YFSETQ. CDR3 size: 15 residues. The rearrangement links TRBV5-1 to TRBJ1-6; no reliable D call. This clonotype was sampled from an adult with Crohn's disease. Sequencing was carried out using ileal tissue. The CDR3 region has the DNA TGCGCCAGCAGCTTAAGTCAGACCAAGAATTCACCCCTCCACTTT. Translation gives CASSLSQTKNSPLHF.